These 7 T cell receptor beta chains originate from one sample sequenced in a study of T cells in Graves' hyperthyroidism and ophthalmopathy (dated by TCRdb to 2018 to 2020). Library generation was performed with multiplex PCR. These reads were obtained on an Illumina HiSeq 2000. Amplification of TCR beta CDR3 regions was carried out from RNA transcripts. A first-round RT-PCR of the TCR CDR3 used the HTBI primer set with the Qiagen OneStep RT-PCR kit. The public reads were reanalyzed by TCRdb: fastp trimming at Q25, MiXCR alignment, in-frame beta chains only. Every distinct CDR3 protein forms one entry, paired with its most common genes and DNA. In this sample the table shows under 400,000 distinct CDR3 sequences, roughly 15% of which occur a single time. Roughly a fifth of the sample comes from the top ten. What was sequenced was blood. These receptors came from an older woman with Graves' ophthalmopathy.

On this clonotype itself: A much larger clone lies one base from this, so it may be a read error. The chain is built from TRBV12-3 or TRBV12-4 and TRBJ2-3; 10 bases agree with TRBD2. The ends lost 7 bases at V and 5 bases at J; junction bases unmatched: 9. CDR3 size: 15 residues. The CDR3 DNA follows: TGTGCCAGCATGATAAGCGGGAGGGCCTTAGATACGCAGTATTTT. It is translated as CASMISGRALDTQYF.

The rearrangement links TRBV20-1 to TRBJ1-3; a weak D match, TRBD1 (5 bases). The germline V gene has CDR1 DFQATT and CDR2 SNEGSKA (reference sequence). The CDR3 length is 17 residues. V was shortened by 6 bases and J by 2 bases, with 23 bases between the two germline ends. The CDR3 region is CSAFVRGGIAAGNTIYF. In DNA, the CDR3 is TGCAGTGCCTTCGTTCGGGGGGGGATCGCAGCTGGAAACACCATATATTTT.

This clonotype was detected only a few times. The CDR3 region is CASTPSGRVREQFF. CDR3 nucleotides: TGTGCCAGCACCCCCAGCGGGAGGGTGCGTGAGCAGTTCTTC. V gene TRBV6-1 combines with J gene TRBJ2-1; 10 bases match TRBD2. The CDR3 extends over 14 amino acids. In germline, CDR1 is MNHNS, CDR2 SASEGT. The V segment lost 7 bases and the J segment 9 bases; nucleotides outside the gene matches: 9.

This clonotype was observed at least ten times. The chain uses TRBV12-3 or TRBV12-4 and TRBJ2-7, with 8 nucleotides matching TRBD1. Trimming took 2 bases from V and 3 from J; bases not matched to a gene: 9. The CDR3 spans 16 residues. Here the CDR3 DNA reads TGTGCCAGCAGTTTACGGCAGGGGGCTAGGGACTACGAGCAGTACTTC. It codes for CASSLRQGARDYEQYF.

The DNA for the CDR3 is TGTGCCAGCAGTCAATCTAGCGGGAGGGCCGTAGAGCAGTACTTC. Translation gives CASSQSSGRAVEQYF. This chain uses TRBV6-2 or TRBV6-3 with TRBJ2-7; 12 bases map to TRBD2. The CDR3 spans 15 residues. Per the germline V gene, CDR1 is MNHEY and CDR2 is SVGEGT. The V and J ends lost 5 bases and 7 bases, in that order; junction bases with no gene match: 9.

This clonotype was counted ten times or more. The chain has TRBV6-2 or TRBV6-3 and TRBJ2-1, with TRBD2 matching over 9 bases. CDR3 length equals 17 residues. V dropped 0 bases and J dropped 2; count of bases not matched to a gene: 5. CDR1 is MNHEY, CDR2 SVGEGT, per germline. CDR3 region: CASSYSPLAGTYNEQFF. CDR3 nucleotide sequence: TGTGCCAGCAGTTACTCGCCGCTAGCGGGAACCTACAATGAGCAGTTCTTC.

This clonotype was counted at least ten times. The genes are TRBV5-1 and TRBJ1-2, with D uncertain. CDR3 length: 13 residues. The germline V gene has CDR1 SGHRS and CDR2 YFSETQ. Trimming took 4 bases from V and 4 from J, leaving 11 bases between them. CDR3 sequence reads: CASSGVTAYGYTF. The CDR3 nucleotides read TGCGCCAGCAGCGGAGTGACGGCCTATGGCTACACCTTC. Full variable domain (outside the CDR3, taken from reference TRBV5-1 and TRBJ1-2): KAGVTQTPRYLIKTRGQQVTLSCSPISGHRSVSWYQQTPGQGLQFLFEYFSETQRNKGNFPGRFSGRQFSNSRSEMNVSTLELGDSALYLCASSGVTAYGYTFGSGTRLTVV.